This T cell receptor (beta chain) is from a study of graft-versus-host responses after intestinal transplantation. About the research overall: Every one of the recipients received anti-thymocyte globulin induction and afterwards took tacrolimus and steroids for approximately three years. Overall study findings and caveats: Investigators detected GvH clones in recipient marrow, with some emerging earlier in ileum or blood.

The data were produced by immunoSEQ multiplex PCR, yet TCRdb's version contains in-frame clones alone and is incomplete. The sample holds 96,000 or so clones, approximately 90% seen once. Germline values: CDR1 SGHNT, CDR2 YENEEA. V was shortened by 5 bases and J by 4 bases, with 8 bases between the two germline ends. The CDR3 has 13 residues. Turning to this clone: Its antigen is undetermined.

V usage is TRBV11-3 and J usage is TRBJ2-2; no clear D. The sample here was unstimulated CD4+ T cells sorted from spleen or lymph node cells, taken before intestinal transplant. This sequence originates from a human donor who received an intestinal transplant. CDR3 DNA: TGTGCCAGCAGCCCTAAATCCACCGGGGAGCTGTTTTTT. It is translated as CASSPKSTGELFF.